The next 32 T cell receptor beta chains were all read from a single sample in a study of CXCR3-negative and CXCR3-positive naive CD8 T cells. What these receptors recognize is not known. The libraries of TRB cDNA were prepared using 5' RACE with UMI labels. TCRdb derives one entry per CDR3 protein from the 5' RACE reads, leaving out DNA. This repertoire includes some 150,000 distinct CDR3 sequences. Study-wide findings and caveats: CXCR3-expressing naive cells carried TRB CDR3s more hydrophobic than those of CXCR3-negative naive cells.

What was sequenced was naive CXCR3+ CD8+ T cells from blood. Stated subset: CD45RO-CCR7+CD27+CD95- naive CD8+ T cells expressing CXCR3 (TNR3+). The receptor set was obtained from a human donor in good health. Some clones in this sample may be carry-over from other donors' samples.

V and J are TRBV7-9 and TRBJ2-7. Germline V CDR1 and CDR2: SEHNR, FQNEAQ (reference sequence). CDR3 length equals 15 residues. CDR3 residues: CASSLVVRGWHEQYF.

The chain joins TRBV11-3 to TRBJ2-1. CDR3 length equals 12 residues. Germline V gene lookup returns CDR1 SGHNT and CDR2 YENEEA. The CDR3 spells CASSPQGNEQFF. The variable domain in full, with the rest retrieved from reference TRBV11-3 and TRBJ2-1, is EAGVVQSPRYKIIEKKQPVAFWCNPISGHNTLYWYLQNLGQGPELLIRYENEEAVDDSQLPKDRFSAERLKGVDSTLKIQPAELGDSAVYLCASSPQGNEQFFGPGTRLTVL.

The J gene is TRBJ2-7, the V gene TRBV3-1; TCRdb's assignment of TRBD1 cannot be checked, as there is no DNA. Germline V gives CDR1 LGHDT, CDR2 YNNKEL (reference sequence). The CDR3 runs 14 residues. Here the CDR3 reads CASSQAQGDYEQYF.

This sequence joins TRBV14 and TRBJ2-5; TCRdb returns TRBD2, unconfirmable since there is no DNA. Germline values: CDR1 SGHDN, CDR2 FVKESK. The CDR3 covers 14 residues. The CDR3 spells CASSQDEEEETQYF.

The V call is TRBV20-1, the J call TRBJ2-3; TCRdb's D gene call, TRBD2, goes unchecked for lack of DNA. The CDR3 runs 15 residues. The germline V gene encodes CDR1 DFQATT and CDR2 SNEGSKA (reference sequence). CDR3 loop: CSARDRSGNSDTQYF.

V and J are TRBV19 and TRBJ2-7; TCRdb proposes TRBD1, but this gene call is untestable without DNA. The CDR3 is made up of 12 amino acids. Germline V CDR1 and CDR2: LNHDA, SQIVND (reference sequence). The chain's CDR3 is CASIPQGDEQYF. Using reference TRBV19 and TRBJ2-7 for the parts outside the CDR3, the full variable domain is DGGITQSPKYLFRKEGQNVTLSCEQNLNHDAMYWYRQDPGQGLRLIYYSQIVNDFQKGDIAEGYSVSREKKESFPLTVTSAQKNPTAFYLCASIPQGDEQYFGPGTRLTVT.

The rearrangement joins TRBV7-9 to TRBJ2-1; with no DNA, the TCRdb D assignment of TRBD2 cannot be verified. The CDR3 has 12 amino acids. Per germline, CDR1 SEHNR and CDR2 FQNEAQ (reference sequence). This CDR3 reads CASSLQAGEQFF.

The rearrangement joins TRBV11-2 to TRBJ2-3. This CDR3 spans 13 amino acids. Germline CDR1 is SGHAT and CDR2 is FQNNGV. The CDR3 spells CASSLAFADTQYF. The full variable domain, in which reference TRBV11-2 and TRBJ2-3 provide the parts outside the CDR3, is EAGVAQSPRYKIIEKRQSVAFWCNPISGHATLYWYQQILGQGPKLLIQFQNNGVVDDSQLPKDRFSAERLKGVDSTLKIQPAKLEDSAVYLCASSLAFADTQYFGPGTRLTVL.

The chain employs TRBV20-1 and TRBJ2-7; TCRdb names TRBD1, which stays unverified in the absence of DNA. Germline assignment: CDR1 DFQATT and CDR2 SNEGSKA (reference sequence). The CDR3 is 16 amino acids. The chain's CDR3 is CSARGNVGEFPYEQYF.

This CDR3 is CAWQTGAGGELFF. The chain recombines TRBV30 with TRBJ2-2; the TCRdb D gene call, TRBD1, has no DNA to confirm it. The CDR3 runs to 13 residues. CDR1 is GTSNPN, CDR2 SVGIG, per germline (reference sequence).

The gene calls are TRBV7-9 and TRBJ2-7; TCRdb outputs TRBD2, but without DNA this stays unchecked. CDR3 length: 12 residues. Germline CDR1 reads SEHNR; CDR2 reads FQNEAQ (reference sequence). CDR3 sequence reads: CASSSGDYEQYF.

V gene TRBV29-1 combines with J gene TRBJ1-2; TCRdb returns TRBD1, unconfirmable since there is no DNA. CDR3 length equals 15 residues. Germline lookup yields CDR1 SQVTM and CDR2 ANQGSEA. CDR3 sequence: CSVEDLPTGNYGYTF.

The CDR3 is CASKNRNTGELFF. The chain is built from TRBV11-3 and TRBJ2-2. This CDR3 has 13 amino acids. CDR1 and CDR2 (germline): SGHNT, YENEEA. The full variable domain, completed using reference TRBV11-3 and TRBJ2-2, is EAGVVQSPRYKIIEKKQPVAFWCNPISGHNTLYWYLQNLGQGPELLIRYENEEAVDDSQLPKDRFSAERLKGVDSTLKIQPAELGDSAVYLCASKNRNTGELFFGEGSRLTVL.

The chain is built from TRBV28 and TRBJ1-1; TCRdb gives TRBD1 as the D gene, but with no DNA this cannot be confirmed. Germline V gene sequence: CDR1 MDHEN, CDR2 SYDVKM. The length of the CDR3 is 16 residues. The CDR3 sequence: CASSPGTGMMNTEAFF. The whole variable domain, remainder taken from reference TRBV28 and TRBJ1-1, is DVKVTQSSRYLVKRTGEKVFLECVQDMDHENMFWYRQDPGLGLRLIYFSYDVKMKEKGDIPEGYSVSREKKERFSLILESASTNQTSMYLCASSPGTGMMNTEAFFGQGTRLTVV.

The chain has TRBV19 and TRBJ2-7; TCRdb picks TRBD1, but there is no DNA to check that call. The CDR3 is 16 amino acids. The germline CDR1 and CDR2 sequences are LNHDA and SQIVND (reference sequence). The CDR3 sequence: CASSTAGGRVSYEQYF.

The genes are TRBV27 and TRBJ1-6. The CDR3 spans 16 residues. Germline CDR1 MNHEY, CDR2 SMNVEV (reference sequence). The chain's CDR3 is CASSSGLATMNSPLHF.

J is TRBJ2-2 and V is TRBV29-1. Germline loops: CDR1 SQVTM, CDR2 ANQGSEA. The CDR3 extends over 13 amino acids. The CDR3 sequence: CSVVLPHTGELFF.

CDR3 residues: CASRPDLPGELFF. The chain links TRBV21-1 to TRBJ2-2; TCRdb picks TRBD2, but there is no DNA to check that call. TRBV21-1 is reported as a pseudogene. The CDR3 runs 13 residues.

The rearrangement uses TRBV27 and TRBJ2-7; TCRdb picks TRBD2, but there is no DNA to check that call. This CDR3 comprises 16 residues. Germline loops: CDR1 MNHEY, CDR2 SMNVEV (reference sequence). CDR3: CASSLGTSGPPYEQYF.

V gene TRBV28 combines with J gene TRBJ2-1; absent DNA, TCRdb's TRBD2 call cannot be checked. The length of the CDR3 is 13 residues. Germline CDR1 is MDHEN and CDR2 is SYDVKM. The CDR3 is CASSPSDYNEQFF.

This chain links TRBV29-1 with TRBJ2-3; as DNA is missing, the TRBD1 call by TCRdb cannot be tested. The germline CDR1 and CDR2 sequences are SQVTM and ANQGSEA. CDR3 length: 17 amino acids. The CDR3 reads CSVEDPGQGRDTDTQYF.

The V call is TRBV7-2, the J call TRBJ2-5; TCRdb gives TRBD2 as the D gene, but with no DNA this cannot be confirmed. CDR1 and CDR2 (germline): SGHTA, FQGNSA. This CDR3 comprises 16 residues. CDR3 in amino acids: CASSLTGPNSQETQYF.

CDR3 sequence: CASRGLGSDEQFF. The chain joins TRBV6-2 or TRBV6-3 to TRBJ2-1; checking the TCRdb D call of TRBD2 is not possible without DNA. The length of the CDR3 is 13 residues. Per germline, CDR1 MNHEY and CDR2 SVGEGT.

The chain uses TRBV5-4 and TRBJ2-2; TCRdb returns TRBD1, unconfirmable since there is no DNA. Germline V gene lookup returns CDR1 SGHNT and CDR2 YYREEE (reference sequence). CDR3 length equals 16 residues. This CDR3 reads CASSLKTGAEAGELFF.

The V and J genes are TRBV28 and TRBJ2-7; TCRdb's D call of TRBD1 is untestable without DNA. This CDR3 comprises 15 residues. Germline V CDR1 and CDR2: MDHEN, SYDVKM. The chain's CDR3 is CASRPGQGVPYEQYF.

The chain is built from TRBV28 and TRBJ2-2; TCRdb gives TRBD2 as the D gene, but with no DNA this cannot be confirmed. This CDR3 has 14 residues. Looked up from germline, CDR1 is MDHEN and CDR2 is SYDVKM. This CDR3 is CASSTDFRTGELFF.

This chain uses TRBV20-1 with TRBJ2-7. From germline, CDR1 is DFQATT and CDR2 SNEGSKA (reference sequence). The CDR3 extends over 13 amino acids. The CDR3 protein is CSARDLIAYEQYF.

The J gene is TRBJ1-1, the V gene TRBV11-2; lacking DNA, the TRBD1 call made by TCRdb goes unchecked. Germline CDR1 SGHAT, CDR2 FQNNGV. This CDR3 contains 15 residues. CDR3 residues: CASSLELTGRTEAFF. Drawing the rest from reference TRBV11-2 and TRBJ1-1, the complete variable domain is EAGVAQSPRYKIIEKRQSVAFWCNPISGHATLYWYQQILGQGPKLLIQFQNNGVVDDSQLPKDRFSAERLKGVDSTLKIQPAKLEDSAVYLCASSLELTGRTEAFFGQGTRLTVV.

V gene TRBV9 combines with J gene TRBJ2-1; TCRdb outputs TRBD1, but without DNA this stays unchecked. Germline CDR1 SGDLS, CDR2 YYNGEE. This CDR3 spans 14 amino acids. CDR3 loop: CASSVLSFPGEQFF.

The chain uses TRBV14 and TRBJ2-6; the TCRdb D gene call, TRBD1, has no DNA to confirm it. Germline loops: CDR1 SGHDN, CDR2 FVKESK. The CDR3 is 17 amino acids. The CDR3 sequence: CASSQPGQGPGANVLTF.

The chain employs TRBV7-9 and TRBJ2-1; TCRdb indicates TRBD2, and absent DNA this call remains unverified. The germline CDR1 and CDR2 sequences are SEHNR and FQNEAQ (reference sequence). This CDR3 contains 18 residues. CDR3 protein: CASSLLSPPSGDYNEQFF.

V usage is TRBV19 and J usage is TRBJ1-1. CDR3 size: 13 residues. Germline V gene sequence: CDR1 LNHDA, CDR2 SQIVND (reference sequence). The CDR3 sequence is CASIEGFGTEAFF. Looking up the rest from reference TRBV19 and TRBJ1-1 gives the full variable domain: DGGITQSPKYLFRKEGQNVTLSCEQNLNHDAMYWYRQDPGQGLRLIYYSQIVNDFQKGDIAEGYSVSREKKESFPLTVTSAQKNPTAFYLCASIEGFGTEAFFGQGTRLTVV.